The rows below give T cell receptor beta chains drawn from one sample of a study of T cells in Graves' hyperthyroidism and ophthalmopathy. TCRdb passed the multiplex PCR reads through MiXCR, listing each CDR3 protein once. The sample yields about 480,000 distinct CDR3 sequences, around a quarter seen once. The sequencing input was blood. All receptors derive from a woman between 25 and 40 years old with Graves' ophthalmopathy. Both conserved end residues are part of each CDR3. D genes are given only for firm matches.

d_gene	v_gene	j_gene	CDR3aa
-	TRBV28	TRBJ1-5	CASSSPRESNQPQHF
-	TRBV6-5	TRBJ1-2	CASSYLGPGFGYTF
TRBD1	TRBV7-2	TRBJ2-5	CASSNGQVEYF
-	TRBV28	TRBJ2-7	CASTRRGFTDEQYF
-	TRBV5-1	TRBJ2-7	CASSLVGYGYDEQYF
-	TRBV4-1	TRBJ1-5	CASSQVRGRQRDQPQHF
-	TRBV27	TRBJ2-7	CASSPLSPYEQYF
TRBD1	TRBV30	TRBJ1-1	CARSKRDRDNTEAFF
TRBD2	TRBV7-2	TRBJ2-7	CASSLARLAGGREQYF
-	TRBV12-3/TRBV12-4	TRBJ1-5	CASTHWPPGGQPQHF
-	TRBV3-1	TRBJ2-5	CASSQVAGQETQYF
-	TRBV27	TRBJ1-2	CASRLNLGGNYGYTF
-	TRBV6-5	TRBJ1-1	CAISYRAGNTEAFF
TRBD1	TRBV11-2	TRBJ1-1	CASSLWRDSRRTEAFF
-	TRBV9	TRBJ1-1	CASSVVGEMNTEAFF
-	TRBV6-2/TRBV6-3	TRBJ1-1	CASSYRGFTEAFF
TRBD2	TRBV7-6	TRBJ2-1	CASSLLAGGNNEQFF
-	TRBV12-3/TRBV12-4	TRBJ1-1	CASSSLGGWNTEAFF
-	TRBV7-2	TRBJ1-1	CASSLGRRGNTEAFF
TRBD2	TRBV12-3/TRBV12-4	TRBJ2-2	CASKLAGGTGELFF
-	TRBV9	TRBJ2-2	CASSVTGSTGELFF
-	TRBV11-2	TRBJ1-1	CASSSAGARTEAFF
-	TRBV10-2	TRBJ2-1	CASSEVISPPHEQFF
TRBD1	TRBV7-2	TRBJ2-2	CASSQTGVPGELFF
TRBD1	TRBV20-1	TRBJ1-5	CSAYDRVVDQPQHF
-	TRBV7-8	TRBJ2-7	CASSNDRSSYEQYF
-	TRBV9	TRBJ2-7	CASSVATSGPYEQYF
TRBD1	TRBV12-3/TRBV12-4	TRBJ1-2	CASRILMTGNGGYTF
-	TRBV12-3/TRBV12-4	TRBJ2-5	CASSLVDEGETQYF
-	TRBV9	TRBJ1-1	CASSAESGDAFF
-	TRBV9	TRBJ2-7	CASSVDQGTYEQYF
TRBD2	TRBV7-9	TRBJ2-7	CASSWKTSRSSYEQYF
-	TRBV2	TRBJ2-3	CASSEVFRITDTQYF
-	TRBV28	TRBJ1-1	CASSQIMNTEAFF
TRBD1	TRBV4-1	TRBJ1-2	CASSQDTGGRNGYTF
-	TRBV20-1	TRBJ1-5	CSASPSLGNQPQHF
-	TRBV29-1	TRBJ1-2	CSVELRLSRGYTF
-	TRBV10-2	TRBJ2-5	CASSGGNQATQYF
-	TRBV6-5	TRBJ2-5	CASSYLAGTPGGETQYF
-	TRBV20-1	TRBJ1-2	CSARDPSGGQRGYTF
-	TRBV29-1	TRBJ2-5	CSVREYQETQYF
-	TRBV6-1	TRBJ2-7	CASSPPGARAYEQYF
TRBD1	TRBV5-1	TRBJ1-1	CASSWGWTGDVEAFF
TRBD1	TRBV2	TRBJ1-1	CASSDQGEGTEAFF
TRBD1	TRBV6-2/TRBV6-3	TRBJ1-5	CASRDPGQGARQPQHF
-	TRBV12-3/TRBV12-4	TRBJ1-1	CASRIRGEPIEAFF
-	TRBV6-2/TRBV6-3	TRBJ2-3	CASTGGGPSDTQYF
TRBD1	TRBV20-1	TRBJ1-5	CSASGTGDQPQHF
-	TRBV20-1	TRBJ1-5	CSASREGSNQPQHF
-	TRBV7-8	TRBJ2-7	CASSLGRGDPYEQYF
-	TRBV7-2	TRBJ1-1	CASSLAQGTEAFF
-	TRBV6-2/TRBV6-3	TRBJ1-1	CASRQGWTEAFF
-	TRBV27	TRBJ2-7	CASRPSRGRESYEQYF
TRBD2	TRBV12-3/TRBV12-4	TRBJ2-5	CASSLGPSGGQETQYF